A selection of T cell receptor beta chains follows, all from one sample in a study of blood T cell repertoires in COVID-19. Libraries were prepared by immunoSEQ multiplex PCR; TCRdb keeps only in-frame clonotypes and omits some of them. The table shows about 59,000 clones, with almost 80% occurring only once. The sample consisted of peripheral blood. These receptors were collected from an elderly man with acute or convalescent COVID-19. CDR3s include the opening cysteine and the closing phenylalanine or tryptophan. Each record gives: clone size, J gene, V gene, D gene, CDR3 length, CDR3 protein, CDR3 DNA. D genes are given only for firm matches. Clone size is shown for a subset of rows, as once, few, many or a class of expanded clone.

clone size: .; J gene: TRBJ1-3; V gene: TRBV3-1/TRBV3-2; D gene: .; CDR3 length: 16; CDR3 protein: CASSQGRRGNGNTIYF; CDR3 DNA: TGTGCCAGCAGCCAAGGTCGAAGAGGGAATGGAAACACCATATATTTT
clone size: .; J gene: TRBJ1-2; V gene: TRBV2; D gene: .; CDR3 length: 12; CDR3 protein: CASSLQEIGYTF; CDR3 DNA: TGTGCCAGCAGCTTACAGGAAATTGGCTACACCTTC
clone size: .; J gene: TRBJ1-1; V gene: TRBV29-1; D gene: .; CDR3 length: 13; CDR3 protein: CSVATGTNTEAFF; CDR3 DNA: TGCAGCGTTGCGACGGGTACGAACACTGAAGCTTTCTTT
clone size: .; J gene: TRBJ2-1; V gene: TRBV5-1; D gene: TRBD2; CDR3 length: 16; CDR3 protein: CASSSGTSGGYNEQFF; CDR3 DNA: TGCGCCAGCAGCTCCGGGACTAGCGGGGGTTACAATGAGCAGTTCTTC
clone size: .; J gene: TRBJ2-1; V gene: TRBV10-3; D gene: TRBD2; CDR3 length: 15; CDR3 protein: CATFWTSGYHNEQFF; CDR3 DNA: TGTGCCACCTTCTGGACTAGCGGGTACCACAATGAGCAGTTCTTC
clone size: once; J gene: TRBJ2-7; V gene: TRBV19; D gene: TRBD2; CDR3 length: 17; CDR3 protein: CASSRARTSGSLYEQYF; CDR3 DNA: TGTGCCAGTAGTAGGGCGAGGACTAGCGGGAGTCTCTACGAGCAGTACTTC
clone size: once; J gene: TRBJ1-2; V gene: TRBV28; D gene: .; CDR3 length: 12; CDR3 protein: CASSSGYGGYTF; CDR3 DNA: TGTGCCAGCAGTTCAGGGTATGGTGGCTACACCTTC
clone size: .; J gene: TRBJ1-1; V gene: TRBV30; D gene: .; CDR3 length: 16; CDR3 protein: CAWSSKMVEANTEAFF; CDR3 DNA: TGTGCCTGGAGTTCCAAAATGGTGGAGGCCAACACTGAAGCTTTCTTT
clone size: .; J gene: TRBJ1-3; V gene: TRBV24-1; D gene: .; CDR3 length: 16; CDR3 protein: CATSDPNRAPGNTIYF; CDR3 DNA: TGTGCCACCAGTGACCCAAACAGGGCACCTGGAAACACCATATATTTT
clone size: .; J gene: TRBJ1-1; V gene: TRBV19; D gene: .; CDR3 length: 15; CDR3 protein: CASSLTQGSGTEAFF; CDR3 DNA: TGTGCCAGTAGTCTCACCCAGGGTTCGGGCACTGAAGCTTTCTTT
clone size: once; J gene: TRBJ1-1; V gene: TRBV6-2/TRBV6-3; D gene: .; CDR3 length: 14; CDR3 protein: CASSWQGPNTEAFF; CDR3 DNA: TGTGCCAGCAGTTGGCAGGGCCCCAACACTGAAGCTTTCTTT
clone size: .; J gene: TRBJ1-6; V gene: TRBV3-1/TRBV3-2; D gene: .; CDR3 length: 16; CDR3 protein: CASSPPTGGGNSPLHF; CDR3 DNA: TGTGCCAGCAGCCCCCCGACAGGAGGAGGTAATTCACCCCTCCACTTT
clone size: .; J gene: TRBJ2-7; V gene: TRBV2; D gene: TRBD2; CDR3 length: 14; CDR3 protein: CASSETSGLDEQYF; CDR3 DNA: TGTGCCAGCAGTGAGACTAGCGGGTTAGACGAGCAGTACTTC
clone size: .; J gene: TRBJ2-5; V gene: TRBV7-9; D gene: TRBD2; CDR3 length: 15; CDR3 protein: CASSLSSGGLETQYF; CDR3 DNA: TGTGCCAGCAGCTTATCTAGCGGGGGCTTGGAGACCCAGTACTTC
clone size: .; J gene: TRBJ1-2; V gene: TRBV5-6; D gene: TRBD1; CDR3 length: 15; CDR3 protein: CASSLTGTGGRGYTF; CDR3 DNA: TGTGCCAGCAGCTTAACCGGGACAGGGGGCCGGGGCTACACCTTC
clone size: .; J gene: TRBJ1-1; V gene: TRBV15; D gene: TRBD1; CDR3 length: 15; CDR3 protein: CATSARQGGGTEAFF; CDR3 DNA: TGTGCCACCAGCGCCCGACAGGGGGGTGGTACTGAAGCTTTCTTT
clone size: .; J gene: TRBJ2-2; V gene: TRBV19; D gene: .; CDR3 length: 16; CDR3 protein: CASSGVRQGSTGELFF; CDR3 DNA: TGTGCCAGTAGCGGCGTACGGCAGGGGTCAACCGGGGAGCTGTTTTTT
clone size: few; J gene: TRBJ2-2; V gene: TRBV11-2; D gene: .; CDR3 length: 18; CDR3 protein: CASSLDRLAWAGTGELFF; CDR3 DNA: TGTGCCAGCAGCTTAGATCGGCTAGCGTGGGCTGGGACCGGGGAGCTGTTTTTT
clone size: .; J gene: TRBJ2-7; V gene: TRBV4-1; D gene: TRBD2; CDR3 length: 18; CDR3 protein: CASSAPGTSGRASYEQYF; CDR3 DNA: TGCGCCAGCAGCGCTCCCGGGACTAGCGGGAGGGCCTCCTACGAGCAGTACTTC
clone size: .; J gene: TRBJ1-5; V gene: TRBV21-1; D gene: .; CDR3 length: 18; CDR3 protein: CASSKGGLCRPSNQPQHF; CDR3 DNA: TGTGCCAGCAGCAAAGGCGGTCTTTGCCGGCCTAGCAATCAGCCCCAGCATTTT
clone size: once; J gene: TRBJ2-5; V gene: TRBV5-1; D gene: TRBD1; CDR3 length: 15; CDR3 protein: CASSLGQGARETQYF; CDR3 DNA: TGCGCCAGCAGCTTAGGACAGGGGGCCCGGGAGACCCAGTACTTC
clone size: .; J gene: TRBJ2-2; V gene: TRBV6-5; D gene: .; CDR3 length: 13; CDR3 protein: CASSYAGTGELFF; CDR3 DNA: TGTGCCAGCAGTTACGCAGGGACCGGGGAGCTGTTTTTT
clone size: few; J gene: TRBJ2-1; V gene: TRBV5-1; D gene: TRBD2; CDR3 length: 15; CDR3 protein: CASSLLAERIDEQFF; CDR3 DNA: TGCGCCAGCAGCTTACTAGCGGAGCGTATCGATGAGCAGTTCTTC
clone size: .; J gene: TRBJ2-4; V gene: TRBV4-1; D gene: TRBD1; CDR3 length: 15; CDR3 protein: CASSSSGTGSPIQYF; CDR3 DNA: TGCGCCAGCAGCTCCTCCGGGACAGGGAGTCCCATTCAGTACTTC
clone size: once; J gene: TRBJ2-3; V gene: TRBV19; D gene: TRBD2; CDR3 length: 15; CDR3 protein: CASSMQTSGADTQYF; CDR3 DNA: TGTGCCAGTAGTATGCAGACTAGCGGGGCAGATACGCAGTATTTT
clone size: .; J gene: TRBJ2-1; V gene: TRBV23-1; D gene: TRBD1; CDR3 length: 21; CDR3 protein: CASSQSIGGTGVKGTYNEQFF; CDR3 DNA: TGCGCCAGCAGTCAATCTATCGGTGGGACAGGGGTGAAAGGAACCTACAATGAGCAGTTCTTC
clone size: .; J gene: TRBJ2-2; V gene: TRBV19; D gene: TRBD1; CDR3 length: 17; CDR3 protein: CASSPLAGTGMTGELFF; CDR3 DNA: TGTGCCAGTAGTCCCCTGGCAGGGACAGGGATGACCGGGGAGCTGTTTTTT
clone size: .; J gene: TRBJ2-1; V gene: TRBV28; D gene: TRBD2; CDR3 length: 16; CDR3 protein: CASSLGLGEGYNEQFF; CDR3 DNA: TGTGCCAGCAGTTTAGGCCTGGGGGAGGGATACAATGAGCAGTTCTTC
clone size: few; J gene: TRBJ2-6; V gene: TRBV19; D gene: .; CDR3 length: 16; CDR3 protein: CASSSRSESGANVLTF; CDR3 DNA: TGTGCCAGTAGCTCCCGGTCGGAGTCCGGGGCCAACGTCCTGACTTTC
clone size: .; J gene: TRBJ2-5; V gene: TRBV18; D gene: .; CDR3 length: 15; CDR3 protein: CASSPTSPEGETQYF; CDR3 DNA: TGTGCCAGCTCCCCGACATCTCCGGAGGGGGAGACCCAGTACTTC
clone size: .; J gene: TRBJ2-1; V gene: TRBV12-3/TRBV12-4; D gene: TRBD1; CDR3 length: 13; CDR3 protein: CASSQTGSNEQFF; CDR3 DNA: TGTGCCAGCAGTCAGACAGGGTCCAATGAGCAGTTCTTC
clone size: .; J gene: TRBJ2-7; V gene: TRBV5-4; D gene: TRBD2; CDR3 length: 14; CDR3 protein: CASSGTSGKGEQYF; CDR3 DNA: TGTGCCAGCAGCGGGACTAGCGGGAAGGGGGAGCAGTACTTC
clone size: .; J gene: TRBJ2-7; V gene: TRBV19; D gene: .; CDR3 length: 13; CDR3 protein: CASSLSRFDEQYF; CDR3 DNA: TGTGCCAGTAGTCTCTCCAGGTTCGACGAGCAGTACTTC
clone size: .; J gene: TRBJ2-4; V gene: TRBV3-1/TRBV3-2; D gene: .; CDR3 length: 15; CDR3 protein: CASSAGGGTKNIQYF; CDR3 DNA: TGTGCCAGCAGCGCCGGCGGAGGGACCAAAAACATTCAGTACTTC
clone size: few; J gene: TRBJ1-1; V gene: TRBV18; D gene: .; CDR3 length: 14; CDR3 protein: CASSPGQRGTEAFF; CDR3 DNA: TGTGCCAGCTCACCAGGACAGCGCGGCACTGAAGCTTTCTTT
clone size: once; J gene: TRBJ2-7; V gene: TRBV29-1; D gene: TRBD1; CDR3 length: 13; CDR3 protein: CSVTGTGTYEQYF; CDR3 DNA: TGCAGCGTAACCGGGACAGGGACCTACGAGCAGTACTTC
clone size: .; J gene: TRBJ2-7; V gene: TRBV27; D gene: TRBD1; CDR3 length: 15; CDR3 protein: CASSPRAGGMYEQYF; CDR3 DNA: TGTGCCAGCAGTCCCCGGGCAGGGGGCATGTACGAGCAGTACTTC
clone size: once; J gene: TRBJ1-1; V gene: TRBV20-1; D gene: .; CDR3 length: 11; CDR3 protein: CSATGSGEAFF; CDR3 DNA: TGCAGTGCAACAGGATCCGGTGAAGCTTTCTTT
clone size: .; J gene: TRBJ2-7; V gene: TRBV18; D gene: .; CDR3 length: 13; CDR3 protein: CASSPASISEQYF; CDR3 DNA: TGTGCCAGCTCACCAGCCTCCATCAGCGAGCAGTACTTC
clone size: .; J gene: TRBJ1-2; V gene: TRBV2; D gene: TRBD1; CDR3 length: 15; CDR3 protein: CASRDPTGGNYGYTF; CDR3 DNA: TGTGCCAGCAGAGACCCGACAGGGGGGAACTATGGCTACACCTTC
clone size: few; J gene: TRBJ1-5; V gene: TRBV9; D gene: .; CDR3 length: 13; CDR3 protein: CASREGGAQPQHF; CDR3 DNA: TGTGCCAGCAGGGAGGGGGGGGCCCAGCCCCAGCATTTT
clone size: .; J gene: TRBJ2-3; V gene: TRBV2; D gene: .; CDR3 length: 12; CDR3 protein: CASRDNTDTQYF; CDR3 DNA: TGTGCCAGCCGGGACAACACAGATACGCAGTATTTT
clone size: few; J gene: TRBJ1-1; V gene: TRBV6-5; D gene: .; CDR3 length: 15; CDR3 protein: CASSYGGIVNTEAFF; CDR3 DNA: TGTGCCAGCAGTTACGGGGGGATCGTGAACACTGAAGCTTTCTTT